This T cell receptor beta chain derives from a study of cytomegalovirus exposure and HLA in healthy donors. Trimming stripped 2 bases from V and 7 bases from J, with 17 bases between. There are 15 residues in the CDR3. Germline V gene lookup returns CDR1 MGHDK and CDR2 SYGVNS. The PCR was carried out with 60 Vbeta primers and 13 Jbeta primers. As processed by the authors: A follow-up analysis tallied 60 million to 85 million unique TCR beta chains, roughly 11 million shared. TCRdb's table, derived via immunoSEQ multiplex PCR, lists solely in-frame clones and lacks some. D and trimming come from the DNA, and the V and J calls and clone size come from that table. The table lists fewer than 100,000 clones.

Sequenced: PBMCs. The clonotype was recovered from a man aged 50 or older in good health and CMV-seronegative. The chain links TRBV25-1 to TRBJ1-1, with D possibly being TRBD1 (5 bases). CDR3 bases: TGTGCCAGCAGTGAACTGGGGGGAGGGACGGATGAAGCTTTCTTT. It encodes CASSELGGGTDEAFF.